Below are 14 T cell receptor beta chains sequenced from a single sample in a study of blood T cell repertoires in COVID-19. TCRdb's table, derived via immunoSEQ multiplex PCR, lists solely in-frame clones and lacks some. The data show about 280,000 clones, nearly 90% seen once. The sample taken for sequencing was peripheral blood. These receptors originate from a man aged 18 to 29 with active or convalescent COVID-19.

The V call is TRBV6-5, the J call TRBJ1-2, with D tentatively TRBD1 (6 bases). This CDR3 is 13 amino acids long. Trimming left V 6 bases short and J 7 bases short, with 15 bases between. Germline V gene data show CDR1 as MNHEY and CDR2 as SVGAGI. DNA of the CDR3: TGTGCCAGCAGGGACAGATCGGACCCTGGCTACACCTTC. Translated: CASRDRSDPGYTF.

The V gene is TRBV6-5, the J gene TRBJ1-5, with TRBD1 matching over 8 bases. The CDR3 totals 15 residues. V shed 6 bases and J 1 base; nucleotides not matched to a gene: 5. The germline CDR1 and CDR2 sequences are MNHEY and SVGAGI. The CDR3 DNA reads as TGTGCCAGCAGGGGGGACAGGAGGAGCAATCAGCCCCAGCATTTT. Protein product: CASRGDRRSNQPQHF.

The chain is built from TRBV5-1 and TRBJ1-1; tentative D call: TRBD1 (6 bases). The CDR3 runs 16 residues. V lost 4 bases and J 2 bases, leaving 18 bases between the germline ends. Germline CDR1 SGHRS, CDR2 YFSETQ. The DNA of the CDR3 is TGCGCCAGCAGCCCCGGACAGCGACAAGACAACACTGAAGCTTTCTTT. It translates to CASSPGQRQDNTEAFF.

This sequence joins TRBV19 and TRBJ2-3, with 8 nucleotides matching TRBD1. Germline lookup yields CDR1 LNHDA and CDR2 SQIVND (reference sequence). This CDR3 spans 16 amino acids. The V and J ends lost 5 bases and 5 bases, in that order; junction bases with no gene match: 12. Here the CDR3 DNA reads TGTGCCAGTAGTTTCTTCCTAGGACAGGGCCGAGATACGCAGTATTTT. Protein sequence: CASSFFLGQGRDTQYF.

V gene TRBV6-5 combines with J gene TRBJ1-1; unclear D gene. The CDR3 runs to 14 residues. Trimming took 2 bases from V and 1 from J, leaving 8 bases between them. The germline V gene encodes CDR1 MNHEY and CDR2 SVGAGI. The CDR3 is CASSYGPPNTEAFF. The CDR3 nucleotides are TGTGCCAGCAGTTACGGGCCGCCGAACACTGAAGCTTTCTTT.

V gene TRBV18 combines with J gene TRBJ1-2, with D perhaps matching TRBD1 (6 bases). V lost 6 bases, J lost 4 bases, and 12 bases lay in between. The germline CDR1 and CDR2 sequences are KGHSH and LQKENI. The CDR3 runs to 13 residues. Here the CDR3 reads CASSPGGLYGYTF. DNA for the CDR3: TGTGCCAGCTCGCCCGGGGGGCTCTATGGCTACACCTTC.

This clone was recorded once. The rearrangement links TRBV5-4 to TRBJ2-3, with 9 bases aligning to TRBD1. CDR1 and CDR2 from the germline V gene are SGHNT and YYREEE (reference sequence). After removal of 4 bases from V and 3 bases from J, the junction contained 3 bases not matched to a gene. The CDR3 has 14 amino acids. The CDR3 is CASSGGTGTDTQYF. The DNA for the CDR3 is TGTGCCAGCAGCGGCGGGACAGGGACAGATACGCAGTATTTT.

This CDR3 reads CASSLGQGVSPLHF. The CDR3 region has the DNA TGCGCCAGCAGCTTGGGACAGGGAGTCTCACCCCTCCACTTT. The J gene is TRBJ1-6, the V gene TRBV5-1; 7 positions match TRBD1. Germline CDR1 is SGHRS and CDR2 is YFSETQ. The CDR3 is made up of 14 amino acids. V lost 0 bases to trimming and J lost 10 bases; unmatched junction nucleotides: 4. Full variable domain (missing parts from reference TRBV5-1 and TRBJ1-6): KAGVTQTPRYLIKTRGQQVTLSCSPISGHRSVSWYQQTPGQGLQFLFEYFSETQRNKGNFPGRFSGRQFSNSRSEMNVSTLELGDSALYLCASSLGQGVSPLHFGNGTRLTVT.

The chain combines TRBV5-1 with TRBJ2-2; D is uncertain. Germline V gene data show CDR1 as SGHRS and CDR2 as YFSETQ. The V gene lost 3 bases and the J gene lost 7 bases, with 16 bases spanning the gap. The CDR3 is 15 amino acids. This chain's CDR3 is CASSSISVAGGELFF. CDR3 in DNA: TGCGCCAGCAGCTCCATTTCGGTCGCCGGCGGGGAGCTGTTTTTT.

The V gene is TRBV5-6, the J gene TRBJ2-5, with D possibly matching TRBD1 (6 bases). Germline V CDR1 and CDR2: SGHDT, YYEEEE. The CDR3 runs 16 residues. V was shortened by 0 bases and J by 2 bases, with 14 bases between the two germline ends. DNA for the CDR3: TGTGCCAGCAGCTTGGGGATGGGGGCCGCGCAAGAGACCCAGTACTTC. It encodes CASSLGMGAAQETQYF.

The rearrangement links TRBV12-3 or TRBV12-4 to TRBJ2-7; the match to TRBD1 covers 10 bases. This CDR3 is built from 13 residues. V shed 0 bases and J 12 bases; nucleotides not matched to a gene: 5. The CDR3 DNA is TGTGCCAGCAGTTTAGCGGACAGGGGGTTGGGGTACTTC. The encoded protein is CASSLADRGLGYF.

This clone was counted only a few times. The chain combines TRBV20-1 with TRBJ1-1; no firm D call. The CDR3 has 8 residues. V lost 6 bases and J 7 bases, leaving 3 bases between the germline ends. Germline V gene lookup returns CDR1 DFQATT and CDR2 SNEGSKA (reference sequence). In nucleotides, the CDR3 is TGCAGTGCCGGTGAAGCTTTCTTT. Its translation: CSAGEAFF.

This chain links TRBV27 with TRBJ1-5; 11 bases map to TRBD1. Germline V gene data show CDR1 as MNHEY and CDR2 as SMNVEV (reference sequence). This CDR3 contains 16 residues. Trimming took 2 bases from V and 8 from J; bases not matched to a gene: 8. In DNA form, the CDR3 reads TGTGCCAGCAGTTTAGGCGGGACAGGGGGTTTAGAGCCCCAGCATTTT. This encodes CASSLGGTGGLEPQHF.

The rearrangement joins TRBV9 to TRBJ1-1; perhaps TRBD1 as D (5 bases). Germline CDR1 reads SGDLS; CDR2 reads YYNGEE. The germline V and J ends were trimmed by 0 bases and 5 bases, with 11 bases remaining between them. This CDR3 contains 14 residues. CDR3 sequence: CASSVDGGGTEAFF. The CDR3 DNA follows: TGTGCCAGCAGCGTAGATGGGGGAGGGACTGAAGCTTTCTTT.